The next 12 T cell receptor beta chains were all read from a single sample in a study of shared clonotypes between healthy human individuals. Some clones are missing from TCRdb's copy, which holds only in-frame ones; the method was immunoSEQ multiplex PCR. The data show roughly 1,500,000 clones, 95% to 99% seen once. The material sequenced was naive CD4+ T cells sorted from blood. As for subset: CD45RA+ positively selected. Every receptor here comes from a man younger than 45 in good health.

The chain carries TRBV7-6 and TRBJ2-3, with TRBD2 matching 7 bases. CDR1 and CDR2 (germline): SGHVS, FNYEAQ. The V and J ends lost 5 bases and 3 bases, in that order; junction bases with no gene match: 8. This CDR3 has 15 amino acids. The CDR3 region has the DNA TGTGCCAGCAGCCTCGGACTAGTTGGGACAGATACGCAGTATTTT. Translation: CASSLGLVGTDTQYF.

The rearrangement links TRBV18 to TRBJ2-1, with 12 positions matching TRBD1. The germline V gene encodes CDR1 KGHSH and CDR2 LQKENI. The CDR3 spans 16 residues. Unmatched junction bases numbered 4, after V lost 2 bases and J lost 5 bases. DNA for the CDR3: TGTGCCAGCTCACCAGGGGGACAGGGGGCCAACAATGAGCAGTTCTTC. Amino acid sequence: CASSPGGQGANNEQFF.

V usage is TRBV6-1 and J usage is TRBJ2-7; D is unresolved. Germline CDR1 is MNHNS and CDR2 is SASEGT. V dropped 3 bases and J dropped 6 bases, with 15 bases sitting between them. The CDR3 sequence is 14 residues long. The CDR3 loop reads CASSENRRSGEQYF. The DNA for the CDR3 is TGTGCCAGCAGTGAGAACCGTAGGTCCGGCGAGCAGTACTTC.

This chain links TRBV10-1 with TRBJ1-1; D remains unclear. The germline V and J ends were trimmed by 4 bases and 3 bases, with 15 bases remaining between them. The CDR3 has 15 residues. Germline V CDR1 and CDR2: WNHNN, SYGVQD (reference sequence). The CDR3 reads CASSADKGWHTEAFF. In nucleotides, the CDR3 is TGCGCCAGCAGTGCAGACAAAGGGTGGCACACTGAAGCTTTCTTT.

This rearrangement joins TRBV7-2 to TRBJ2-5; D gene uncertain. CDR1 is SGHTA and CDR2 is FQGNSA in the germline V gene. The CDR3 totals 13 residues. V shed 4 bases and J shed 5 bases, with 11 bases lying between them. CDR3: CASSSRSRETQYF. CDR3 nucleotide sequence: TGTGCCAGCAGCTCCCGGAGTCGCGAGACCCAGTACTTC. Filled out from reference TRBV7-2 and TRBJ2-5, the complete variable domain reads GAGVSQSPSNKVTEKGKDVELRCDPISGHTALYWYRQSLGQGLEFLIYFQGNSAPDKSGLPSDRFSAERTGGSVSTLTIQRTQQEDSAVYLCASSSRSRETQYFGPGTRLLVL.

The chain is built from TRBV7-9 and TRBJ1-4; the D is unclear. The CDR3 runs 13 residues. Between the trimmed V and J ends, which lost 4 bases and 7 bases, there was a span of 10 bases. Germline CDR1 SEHNR, CDR2 FQNEAQ (reference sequence). DNA of the CDR3: TGTGCCAGCAGCTATGCCGGATTTGAAAAACTGTTTTTT. As protein: CASSYAGFEKLFF.

Comment on this clone: This CDR3 is also generated by other DNA sequences in the sample. This chain uses TRBV18 with TRBJ2-2; D is undetermined. CDR3 size: 14 residues. V was clipped by 0 bases and J by 2 bases, with 4 bases between them. Germline lookup yields CDR1 KGHSH and CDR2 LQKENI. CDR3 protein: CASSPPTNTGELFF. DNA of the CDR3: TGTGCCAGCTCACCACCGACTAACACCGGGGAGCTGTTTTTT.

The V gene is TRBV19, the J gene TRBJ2-2, with a weak D call TRBD1 (5 bases). The V end was cut by 0 bases, the J end by 5 bases, with 16 bases between. Germline CDR1 is LNHDA and CDR2 is SQIVND (reference sequence). The CDR3 has 17 amino acids. CDR3 loop: CASSIEGPMWGTGELFF. CDR3 DNA sequence: TGTGCCAGTAGTATAGAGGGGCCTATGTGGGGTACCGGGGAGCTGTTTTTT.

This clone has at least ten counts. This chain links TRBV11-2 with TRBJ2-2; a possible D gene is TRBD1 (6 bases). Germline-derived CDR1 and CDR2 are SGHAT and FQNNGV. V was shortened by 5 bases and J by 6 bases, with 13 bases between the two germline ends. This CDR3 has 14 residues. Here the CDR3 reads CASSRQVLAGELFF. CDR3 DNA sequence: TGTGCCAGCAGCCGACAGGTGTTGGCCGGGGAGCTGTTTTTT.

The genes are TRBV5-1 and TRBJ2-2; the match to TRBD1 covers 8 bases. The CDR3 contains 17 residues. CDR1 and CDR2 (germline): SGHRS, YFSETQ. V lost 0 bases to trimming and J lost 6 bases; unmatched junction nucleotides: 10. This CDR3 reads CASSLAGQGGRSGELFF. CDR3 sequence (DNA): TGCGCCAGCAGCTTGGCCGGACAGGGCGGTAGGTCCGGGGAGCTGTTTTTT.

The chain uses TRBV10-1 and TRBJ2-3, with D possibly being TRBD1 or TRBD2 (5 bases each). Germline lookup yields CDR1 WNHNN and CDR2 SYGVQD (reference sequence). The CDR3 contains 13 residues. The ends were cut back, 10 bases at V and 4 bases at J, with 15 bases in the middle. In DNA form, the CDR3 reads TGCGCCACCCTGGGACCGAGAGCAGATACGCAGTATTTT. As protein: CATLGPRADTQYF.

V gene TRBV25-1 combines with J gene TRBJ2-7, with a tentative D call TRBD1 (6 bases). The V gene's germline CDR1 is MGHDK and CDR2 SYGVNS. Trimming pared 4 bases from V and 3 bases from J, leaving 16 bases between. The CDR3 totals 15 residues. In DNA, the CDR3 is TGTGCCAGCAGTGGCCCAACAGGGATAGGCTACGAGCAGTACTTC. Protein product: CASSGPTGIGYEQYF.